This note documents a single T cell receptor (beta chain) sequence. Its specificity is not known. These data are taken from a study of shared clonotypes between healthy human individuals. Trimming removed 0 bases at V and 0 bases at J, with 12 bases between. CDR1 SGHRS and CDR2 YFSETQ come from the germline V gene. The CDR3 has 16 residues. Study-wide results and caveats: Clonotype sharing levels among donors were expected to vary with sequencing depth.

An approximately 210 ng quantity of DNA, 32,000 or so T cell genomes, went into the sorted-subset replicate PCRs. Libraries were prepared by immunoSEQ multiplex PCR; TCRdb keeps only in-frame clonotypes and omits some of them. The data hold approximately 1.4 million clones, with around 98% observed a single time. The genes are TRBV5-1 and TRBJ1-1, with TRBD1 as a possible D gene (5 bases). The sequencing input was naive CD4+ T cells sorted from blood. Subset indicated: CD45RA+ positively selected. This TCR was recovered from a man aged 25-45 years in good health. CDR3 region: CASSLGITGLNTEAFF. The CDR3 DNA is TGCGCCAGCAGCTTGGGGATCACAGGTTTGAACACTGAAGCTTTCTTT.